This TCR beta chain was documented in a study of T cell responses to AZD1222 COVID-19 vaccine. Data came from immunoSEQ multiplex PCR; TCRdb stores just in-frame clones and leaves some out. Of under 200,000 clones detected, about 92% appear once; the ten largest clones hold approximately 1.5%. Sequenced material: peripheral blood, taken on day 0 of AZD1222 vaccination. This clonotype was sampled from an adult in good health.

CDR3 amino acids: CASRVTGGPQHF. The CDR3 DNA follows: TGTGCCAGCAGAGTAACAGGGGGTCCCCAGCATTTT. This rearrangement joins TRBV12-3 or TRBV12-4 to TRBJ1-5; 8 bases line up with TRBD1. V shed 6 bases, J shed 10 bases, and the junction held 5 bases outside the gene matches. The length of the CDR3 is 12 residues.